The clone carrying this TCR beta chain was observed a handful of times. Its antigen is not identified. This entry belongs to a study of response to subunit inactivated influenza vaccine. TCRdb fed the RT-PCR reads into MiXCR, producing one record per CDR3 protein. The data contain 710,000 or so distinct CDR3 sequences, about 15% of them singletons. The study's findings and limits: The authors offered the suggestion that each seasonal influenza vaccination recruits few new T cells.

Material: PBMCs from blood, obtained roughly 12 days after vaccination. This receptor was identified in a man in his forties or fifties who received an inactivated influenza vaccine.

CDR3 residues: CASSQAPGLPQGDTQYF. Here the CDR3 DNA reads TGCGCCAGCAGCCAAGCCCCGGGACTACCTCAAGGGGATACGCAGTATTTT. The V and J genes are TRBV4-3 and TRBJ2-3; 7 bases line up with TRBD2. V trimming: 1 base; J trimming: 6 bases; junction bases outside the gene matches: 13. The germline V gene encodes CDR1 LGHNA and CDR2 YSLEER. The CDR3 runs to 17 residues.